This section outlines one T cell receptor beta chain sequence together with its context. TCRdb's copy holds only in-frame clones and misses some; the assay was immunoSEQ multiplex PCR. The sample lists over 100,000 clones; roughly 90% were seen once. This sample is part of a study of T cell responses to AZD1222 COVID-19 vaccine. The material was peripheral blood, obtained on day 0 of AZD1222 vaccination. This clonotype was sampled from an adult in good health.

The CDR3 DNA sequence: TGTGCCAGCGGACAGGGAGATAACTACGAGCAGTACTTC. It is translated as CASGQGDNYEQYF. This chain joins TRBV27 and TRBJ2-7; TRBD1 agrees at 8 bases. Looked up from germline, CDR1 is MNHEY and CDR2 is SMNVEV (reference sequence). This CDR3 spans 13 amino acids. With 8 bases clipped from V and 3 bases from J, the junction kept 6 bases outside the gene matches.